The clone carrying this T cell receptor (beta chain) was recorded a few times. Its specificity is unknown. TCRdb's copy holds only in-frame clones and misses some; the assay was immunoSEQ multiplex PCR. This table holds 120,000 to 150,000 clones, 91% found once. V shed 6 bases and J 3 bases; nucleotides not matched to a gene: 9. From germline, CDR1 is SNHLY and CDR2 FYNNEI. This CDR3 spans 15 amino acids. The donors were in the approximately 120-subject validation cohort; that cohort was separate from the approximately 730-subject first cohort. These data belong to a study of cytomegalovirus exposure and HLA in healthy donors. Findings and caveats of the study: The study labeled about 160 TCR beta chains cytomegalovirus-associated. High sensitivity and specificity were reportedly achieved when the classifier diagnosed cytomegalovirus status. That first-cohort TCR clusters tended to co-occur in the 100 to 150 validation repertoires was found in a later analysis.

V gene TRBV2 combines with J gene TRBJ2-3; 7 nucleotides match TRBD2. Sequenced sample: PBMCs. This sequence was found in a man aged 18 to 35 in good health and CMV-seronegative. CDR3 nucleotide sequence: TGTGCCAGCAGAGCGGGACCGGGACCAACAGATACGCAGTATTTT. It yields the protein CASRAGPGPTDTQYF.